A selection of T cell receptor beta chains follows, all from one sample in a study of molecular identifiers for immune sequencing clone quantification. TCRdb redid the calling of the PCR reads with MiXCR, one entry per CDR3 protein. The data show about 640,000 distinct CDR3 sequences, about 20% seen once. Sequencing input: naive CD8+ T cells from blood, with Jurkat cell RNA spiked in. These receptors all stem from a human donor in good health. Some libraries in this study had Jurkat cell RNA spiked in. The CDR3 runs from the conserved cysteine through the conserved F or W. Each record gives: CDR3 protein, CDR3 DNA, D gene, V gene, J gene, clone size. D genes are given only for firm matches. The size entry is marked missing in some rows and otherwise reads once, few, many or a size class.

CDR3aa: CASYGNTHGNTIYF
CDR3nt: TGTGCCAGCTACGGGAATACTCATGGAAACACCATATATTTT
d_gene: .
v_gene: TRBV2
j_gene: TRBJ1-3
abundance: few

CDR3aa: CASSASQGRPVEQYF
CDR3nt: TGTGCCAGCAGTGCCTCACAGGGGCGCCCGGTCGAGCAGTACTTC
d_gene: TRBD1
v_gene: TRBV2
j_gene: TRBJ2-7
abundance: many

CDR3aa: CASNLEGLAGGFGDTQYF
CDR3nt: TGTGCCAGCAACTTGGAAGGACTAGCGGGGGGGTTCGGTGATACGCAGTATTTT
d_gene: TRBD2
v_gene: TRBV5-3
j_gene: TRBJ2-3
abundance: .

CDR3aa: CASRVGQGGTYEQYF
CDR3nt: TGTGCCAGTAGGGTGGGACAGGGGGGTACCTACGAGCAGTACTTC
d_gene: TRBD1
v_gene: TRBV19
j_gene: TRBJ2-7
abundance: .

CDR3aa: CASSVGTTTNYGYTF
CDR3nt: TGTGCCAGCAGCGTTGGGACAACTACTAACTATGGCTACACCTTC
d_gene: .
v_gene: TRBV9
j_gene: TRBJ1-2
abundance: .

CDR3aa: CASSTTSGGETPTDTQYF
CDR3nt: TGTGCCAGTAGTACGACTAGCGGGGGGGAAACACCCACAGATACGCAGTATTTT
d_gene: TRBD2
v_gene: TRBV19
j_gene: TRBJ2-3
abundance: .

CDR3aa: CASSLLGSKETQYF
CDR3nt: TGTGCCAGCAGTTTATTGGGCAGCAAAGAGACCCAGTACTTC
d_gene: .
v_gene: TRBV27
j_gene: TRBJ2-5
abundance: .

CDR3aa: CASSFLAGGGGTQYF
CDR3nt: TGTGCCAGCAGTTTTCTAGCGGGAGGTGGAGGGACCCAGTACTTC
d_gene: TRBD2
v_gene: TRBV12-3/TRBV12-4
j_gene: TRBJ2-5
abundance: .

CDR3aa: CASSQVVIGPVGSPLHF
CDR3nt: TGCGCCAGCAGCCAAGTTGTTATTGGGCCGGTGGGGTCACCCCTCCACTTT
d_gene: .
v_gene: TRBV4-1
j_gene: TRBJ1-6
abundance: .

CDR3aa: CATEGGTSAHNEQFF
CDR3nt: TGTGCCACGGAGGGGGGGACCTCAGCTCACAATGAGCAGTTCTTC
d_gene: .
v_gene: TRBV6-2/TRBV6-3
j_gene: TRBJ2-1
abundance: few

CDR3aa: CASGPGELGNTIYF
CDR3nt: TGTGCCAGCGGGCCGGGGGAACTTGGAAACACCATATATTTT
d_gene: .
v_gene: TRBV2
j_gene: TRBJ1-3
abundance: few

CDR3aa: CASSIGYRGKGNEQFF
CDR3nt: TGTGCCAGTAGTATAGGGTACAGGGGGAAAGGCAATGAGCAGTTCTTC
d_gene: TRBD1
v_gene: TRBV19
j_gene: TRBJ2-1
abundance: .

CDR3aa: CASSPLRGARETQYF
CDR3nt: TGCGCCAGCAGCCCGCTCCGGGGGGCGCGGGAGACCCAGTACTTC
d_gene: .
v_gene: TRBV4-1
j_gene: TRBJ2-5
abundance: .

CDR3aa: CASSQDFSSNSGNTIYF
CDR3nt: TGCGCCAGCAGCCAAGATTTCAGTTCCAACTCTGGAAACACCATATATTTT
d_gene: .
v_gene: TRBV4-3
j_gene: TRBJ1-3
abundance: many

CDR3aa: CASSIYPIMEQFF
CDR3nt: TGTGCCAGTAGTATTTATCCGATTATGGAGCAGTTCTTC
d_gene: .
v_gene: TRBV19
j_gene: TRBJ2-1
abundance: few

CDR3aa: CASSPGTGFYYEQYF
CDR3nt: TGTGCCAGTAGTCCTGGGACAGGGTTCTACTACGAGCAGTACTTC
d_gene: TRBD1
v_gene: TRBV19
j_gene: TRBJ2-7
abundance: .

CDR3aa: CASSQDATDLYEQYF
CDR3nt: TGCGCCAGCAGCCAAGATGCCACTGACCTATACGAGCAGTACTTC
d_gene: .
v_gene: TRBV4-3
j_gene: TRBJ2-7
abundance: .

CDR3aa: CASSLVVTNTGELFF
CDR3nt: TGTGCCAGCAGCTTAGTAGTTACCAACACCGGGGAGCTGTTTTTT
d_gene: .
v_gene: TRBV7-9
j_gene: TRBJ2-2
abundance: many

CDR3aa: CAGSPPGGPQHF
CDR3nt: TGTGCCGGCAGTCCCCCCGGGGGGCCCCAGCATTTT
d_gene: .
v_gene: TRBV12-3/TRBV12-4
j_gene: TRBJ1-5
abundance: .

CDR3aa: CASSDTGGSYNSPLHF
CDR3nt: TGTGCCAGCAGTGACACAGGGGGCTCCTATAATTCACCCCTCCACTTT
d_gene: TRBD1
v_gene: TRBV6-1
j_gene: TRBJ1-6
abundance: many

CDR3aa: CAGTSGVVDTQYF
CDR3nt: TGTGCCGGGACTAGCGGGGTTGTAGATACGCAGTATTTT
d_gene: TRBD2
v_gene: TRBV2
j_gene: TRBJ2-3
abundance: many

CDR3aa: CASSGDRVGTDTQYF
CDR3nt: TGTGCCAGCAGCGGCGATCGAGTGGGCACAGATACGCAGTATTTT
d_gene: .
v_gene: TRBV9
j_gene: TRBJ2-3
abundance: .

CDR3aa: CASSLGPRPNYGYTF
CDR3nt: TGTGCCAGCAGCTTAGGTCCCAGGCCTAACTATGGCTACACCTTC
d_gene: .
v_gene: TRBV11-2
j_gene: TRBJ1-2
abundance: few

CDR3aa: CASSLDGAFYEQYF
CDR3nt: TGTGCCAGCAGCTTAGATGGTGCCTTCTACGAGCAGTACTTC
d_gene: .
v_gene: TRBV7-9
j_gene: TRBJ2-7
abundance: few

CDR3aa: CASRVRAPADTQYF
CDR3nt: TGTGCCAGCAGGGTCCGGGCCCCGGCCGATACGCAGTATTTT
d_gene: .
v_gene: TRBV28
j_gene: TRBJ2-3
abundance: many

CDR3aa: CASSRGLAGGWETQYF
CDR3nt: TGTGCCAGCAGCCGCGGACTAGCGGGGGGGTGGGAGACCCAGTACTTC
d_gene: TRBD2
v_gene: TRBV7-2
j_gene: TRBJ2-5
abundance: many

CDR3aa: CASTLGDADEQYF
CDR3nt: TGTGCCAGCACCCTAGGGGACGCCGACGAGCAGTACTTC
d_gene: .
v_gene: TRBV12-3/TRBV12-4
j_gene: TRBJ2-7
abundance: few

CDR3aa: CASSLAKTGSYEQYF
CDR3nt: TGTGCCAGCAGCTTAGCAAAGACGGGTTCCTACGAGCAGTACTTC
d_gene: .
v_gene: TRBV7-9
j_gene: TRBJ2-7
abundance: few

CDR3aa: CASSLVMGAAKNIQYF
CDR3nt: TGTGCCAGCAGCTTAGTAATGGGGGCAGCCAAAAACATTCAGTACTTC
d_gene: .
v_gene: TRBV7-2
j_gene: TRBJ2-4
abundance: many

CDR3aa: CASSGRQLIPGNTIYF
CDR3nt: TGTGCCAGCAGCGGAAGACAGCTTATCCCTGGAAACACCATATATTTT
d_gene: .
v_gene: TRBV5-6
j_gene: TRBJ1-3
abundance: few

CDR3aa: CASSHGQGTYGYTF
CDR3nt: TGCGCCAGCAGCCATGGACAGGGGACCTATGGCTACACCTTC
d_gene: TRBD1
v_gene: TRBV4-3
j_gene: TRBJ1-2
abundance: many

CDR3aa: CASSQGPPGVVFHGYTF
CDR3nt: TGCGCCAGCAGCCAGGGCCCGCCGGGGGTAGTGTTCCATGGCTACACCTTC
d_gene: .
v_gene: TRBV4-1
j_gene: TRBJ1-2
abundance: many

CDR3aa: CASSLAGGPNQPQHF
CDR3nt: TGTGCCAGCAGCTTAGCGGGAGGACCGAATCAGCCCCAGCATTTT
d_gene: .
v_gene: TRBV7-6
j_gene: TRBJ1-5
abundance: many

CDR3aa: CASSQTGGPNEQFF
CDR3nt: TGTGCCAGCAGCCAAACAGGGGGCCCGAATGAGCAGTTCTTC
d_gene: TRBD1
v_gene: TRBV4-2
j_gene: TRBJ2-1
abundance: many

CDR3aa: CSGSGQGASEQFF
CDR3nt: TGCAGCGGTTCTGGACAGGGGGCAAGTGAGCAGTTCTTC
d_gene: TRBD1
v_gene: TRBV29-1
j_gene: TRBJ2-1
abundance: .

CDR3aa: CASSLLTPSGANVLTF
CDR3nt: TGTGCCAGCAGCCTTCTCACGCCTTCTGGGGCCAACGTCCTGACTTTC
d_gene: .
v_gene: TRBV27
j_gene: TRBJ2-6
abundance: many

CDR3aa: CASSLVTDSEAFF
CDR3nt: TGTGCCAGCAGCTTAGTTACGGACTCTGAAGCTTTCTTT
d_gene: .
v_gene: TRBV7-2
j_gene: TRBJ1-1
abundance: many

CDR3aa: CATSDGNHQPQHF
CDR3nt: TGTGCCACCAGTGATGGAAATCATCAGCCCCAGCATTTT
d_gene: .
v_gene: TRBV24-1
j_gene: TRBJ1-5
abundance: .

CDR3aa: CASSVGRSSYNEQFF
CDR3nt: TGTGCCAGCAGCGTGGGACGGAGCTCCTACAATGAGCAGTTCTTC
d_gene: .
v_gene: TRBV6-5
j_gene: TRBJ2-1
abundance: few

CDR3aa: CASSYEDPGPSTDTQYF
CDR3nt: TGTGCCAGCAGTTACGAGGATCCGGGGCCTAGCACAGATACGCAGTATTTT
d_gene: .
v_gene: TRBV6-2/TRBV6-3
j_gene: TRBJ2-3
abundance: many

CDR3aa: CSVILAGRGDTQYF
CDR3nt: TGCAGCGTTATACTAGCGGGGCGGGGAGATACGCAGTATTTT
d_gene: TRBD2
v_gene: TRBV29-1
j_gene: TRBJ2-3
abundance: many

CDR3aa: CASSQGGSSWDEQYF
CDR3nt: TGTGCCAGCAGCCAAGGGGGATCCAGTTGGGACGAGCAGTACTTC
d_gene: .
v_gene: TRBV3-1
j_gene: TRBJ2-7
abundance: .

CDR3aa: CASSLARQGNQPQHF
CDR3nt: TGTGCCAGCAGCTTAGCGAGACAGGGTAATCAGCCCCAGCATTTT
d_gene: TRBD1
v_gene: TRBV7-8
j_gene: TRBJ1-5
abundance: many

CDR3aa: CASSIDQGTNQPQHF
CDR3nt: TGTGCCAGTAGTATAGATCAGGGGACAAATCAGCCCCAGCATTTT
d_gene: .
v_gene: TRBV19
j_gene: TRBJ1-5
abundance: few

CDR3aa: CASSSGLAGGPIYNEQFF
CDR3nt: TGTGCCAGCAGTTCAGGACTAGCGGGGGGGCCTATCTACAATGAGCAGTTCTTC
d_gene: TRBD2
v_gene: TRBV12-3/TRBV12-4
j_gene: TRBJ2-1
abundance: .

CDR3aa: CATSGGLDGDTQYF
CDR3nt: TGTGCCACCAGTGGGGGACTAGATGGAGATACGCAGTATTTT
d_gene: TRBD2
v_gene: TRBV24-1
j_gene: TRBJ2-3
abundance: .

CDR3aa: CASSQDGRETQYF
CDR3nt: TGTGCCAGCAGCCAAGATGGAAGAGAGACCCAGTACTTC
d_gene: .
v_gene: TRBV4-2
j_gene: TRBJ2-5
abundance: few

CDR3aa: CASSQGPDRAYEQYF
CDR3nt: TGCGCCAGCAGCCAAGGTCCCGACAGGGCCTACGAGCAGTACTTC
d_gene: TRBD1
v_gene: TRBV4-1
j_gene: TRBJ2-7
abundance: many

CDR3aa: CASGAVHGPPDTQYF
CDR3nt: TGCGCCAGCGGCGCAGTACATGGGCCCCCTGATACGCAGTATTTT
d_gene: .
v_gene: TRBV4-3
j_gene: TRBJ2-3
abundance: many

CDR3aa: CATSDYRPSLGGETQYF
CDR3nt: TGTGCCACCAGTGATTACAGGCCCTCATTAGGAGGAGAGACCCAGTACTTC
d_gene: .
v_gene: TRBV24-1
j_gene: TRBJ2-5
abundance: many